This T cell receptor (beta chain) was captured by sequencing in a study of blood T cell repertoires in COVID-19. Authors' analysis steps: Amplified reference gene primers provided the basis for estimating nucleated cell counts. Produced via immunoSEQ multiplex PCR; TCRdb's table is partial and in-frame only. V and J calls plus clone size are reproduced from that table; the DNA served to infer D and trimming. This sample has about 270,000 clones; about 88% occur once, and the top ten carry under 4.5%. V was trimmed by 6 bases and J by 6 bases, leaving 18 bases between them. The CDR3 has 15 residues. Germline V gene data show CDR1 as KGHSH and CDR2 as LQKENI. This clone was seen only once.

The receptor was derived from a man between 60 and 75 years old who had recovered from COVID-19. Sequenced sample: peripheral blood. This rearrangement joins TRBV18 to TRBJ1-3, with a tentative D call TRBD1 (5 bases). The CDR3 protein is CASSPKTGGTNTIYF. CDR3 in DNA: TGTGCCAGCTCGCCAAAAACGGGGGGAACAAACACCATATATTTT.